This T cell receptor beta chain comes out of a study of T cell responses to AZD1222 COVID-19 vaccine. General study points: Without day 14 samples, only post-peak T cell repertoires were studied.

As regards this clone: Its cognate antigen is unknown.

The protocol was immunoSEQ multiplex PCR, while the TCRdb copy is restricted to in-frame clones and leaves out a portion. Counted here are 100,000 to 150,000 clones, around 90% occurring once; the ten biggest clones make up 5% to 7.5%. In germline, CDR1 is SGHRS, CDR2 YFSETQ. The CDR3 totals 13 residues. The V gene lost 4 bases and the J gene lost 3 bases, with 10 bases spanning the gap. The source material was peripheral blood, sampled on day 0 of AZD1222 vaccination. The origin of this receptor is an adult in good health. V gene TRBV5-1 combines with J gene TRBJ1-2; the D is unclear. CDR3 in amino acids: CASSPDTYYGYTF. Here the CDR3 DNA reads TGCGCCAGCAGCCCCGACACTTACTATGGCTACACCTTC. The entire variable domain, with the rest obtained from reference TRBV5-1 and TRBJ1-2, is as follows: KAGVTQTPRYLIKTRGQQVTLSCSPISGHRSVSWYQQTPGQGLQFLFEYFSETQRNKGNFPGRFSGRQFSNSRSEMNVSTLELGDSALYLCASSPDTYYGYTFGSGTRLTVV.